Listed here are 5 T cell receptor beta chains from one sample, sequenced in a study of cytomegalovirus exposure and HLA in healthy donors. Assay used: immunoSEQ multiplex PCR; TCRdb lists only in-frame clones, some missing. This table holds about 160,000 clones, around 89% found once. Specimen: PBMCs. These receptors all come from a man aged 18 to 29 in good health and CMV-seronegative.

The J gene is TRBJ2-1, the V gene TRBV28, with D hard to call. The V and J ends lost 4 bases and 6 bases respectively, with 22 bases between them. Germline V gene lookup returns CDR1 MDHEN and CDR2 SYDVKM. The CDR3 is 17 residues long. CDR3 in DNA: TGTGCCAGCAGTTCAATGCGCCTGGAGCTGGTCTCCAATGAGCAGTTCTTC. As protein: CASSSMRLELVSNEQFF.

The rearrangement joins TRBV5-1 to TRBJ2-5; 12 bases are shared with TRBD2. Germline CDR1 SGHRS, CDR2 YFSETQ. CDR3 size: 16 residues. Trimming took 4 bases from V and 0 from J; bases not matched to a gene: 4. The CDR3 DNA follows: TGCGCCAGCAGCAGAGGGACTAGCGGGTACCAAGAGACCCAGTACTTC. Its protein product is CASSRGTSGYQETQYF.

The chain joins TRBV5-6 to TRBJ2-5; TRBD2 matches 7 bases. CDR1 and CDR2 (germline): SGHDT, YYEEEE. V was clipped by 5 bases and J by 5 bases; unmatched bases: 12. The CDR3 covers 15 residues. CDR3 amino acids: CASRALGGTGETQYF. The CDR3 DNA sequence: TGTGCCAGCAGAGCCTTGGGGGGGACCGGGGAGACCCAGTACTTC.

The V gene is TRBV10-3, the J gene TRBJ2-7; 9 nucleotides match TRBD1. This CDR3 spans 13 amino acids. Trimming took 4 bases from V and 5 from J; bases not matched to a gene: 3. Germline loops: CDR1 ENHRY, CDR2 SYGVKD. CDR3 DNA sequence: TGTGCCATCAGTGGGACAGGGGTTAACGAGCAGTACTTC. Translation: CAISGTGVNEQYF.

The chain joins TRBV10-3 to TRBJ1-2, with 7 bases identical to TRBD1. The V segment lost 1 base and the J segment 3 bases; nucleotides outside the gene matches: 5. This CDR3 comprises 15 residues. Germline CDR1 is ENHRY and CDR2 is SYGVKD. The CDR3 coding sequence is TGTGCCATCAGTGAGTTAACAGGGGATGACTATGGCTACACCTTC. Amino acid sequence: CAISELTGDDYGYTF.